This T cell receptor beta chain was sequenced in a study of control samples from healthy donors and cancer patients. Assay used: immunoSEQ multiplex PCR; TCRdb lists only in-frame clones, some missing. The sample has 25,000 to 35,000 clones; approximately 87% are singletons. The CDR3 extends over 14 amino acids. V was shortened by 6 bases and J by 7 bases, with 13 bases between the two germline ends. CDR1 MDHEN and CDR2 SYDVKM come from the germline V gene. The chain is built from TRBV28 and TRBJ1-6; D is unresolved. The sequenced sample consisted of PBMCs. The TCR sequence derives from a middle-aged woman with lung cancer. CDR3 bases: TGTGCCAGCAGCCCCGGGAGGCAAAATTCACCCCTCCACTTT. Residues: CASSPGRQNSPLHF.